This is a list of T cell receptor beta chains from one sample in a study of control samples from healthy donors and cancer patients. The protocol was immunoSEQ multiplex PCR, while the TCRdb copy is restricted to in-frame clones and leaves out a portion. In the table there are approximately 50,000 clones, about 90% of which are singletons. Material: PBMCs. These receptors were taken from a woman aged 55-75 years with lung cancer. The CDR3 runs from the conserved cysteine through the conserved F or W. D genes are given only for firm matches. For some rows the clone size is stated as once, few or many, or as a class when expanded; others skip it.

NA	NA	TRBV11-2	TRBJ2-7	TGTGCCAGCAGCTTAGAGGGCGGACAGACCTACGAGCAGTACTTC	CASSLEGGQTYEQYF
NA	NA	TRBV28	TRBJ2-1	TGTGCCAGCAGTTTCTTTGCGGGAATCTCCTACAATGAGCAGTTCTTC	CASSFFAGISYNEQFF
few	NA	TRBV9	TRBJ2-5	TGTGCCAGCAGCGTAGGTACCCTCCCACAAGAGACCCAGTACTTC	CASSVGTLPQETQYF
few	NA	TRBV7-9	TRBJ1-5	TGTGCCAGCAGCTTAATGGGCCTTCCTGGGGAGCCCCAGCATTTT	CASSLMGLPGEPQHF
NA	TRBD2	TRBV2	TRBJ2-5	TGTGCCAGCAAAGCGGGAGTAACGATAGAGACCCAGTACTTC	CASKAGVTIETQYF
NA	TRBD1	TRBV10-1	TRBJ1-2	TGCGCCAGCAGTGAATGGGACAGGGGGCGAGGCTACACCTTC	CASSEWDRGRGYTF
NA	NA	TRBV27	TRBJ1-6	TGTGCCAGCAATAAGGCAGGGGACGACTCACCCCTCCACTTT	CASNKAGDDSPLHF
NA	TRBD1	TRBV25-1	TRBJ1-1	TGTGCCAGCAGTGAACCGGACAGGGCTGAAGCTTTCTTT	CASSEPDRAEAFF
NA	NA	TRBV20-1	TRBJ1-1	TGCAGTGCTCCTTCGGGGGCAGGAGCTTTCTTT	CSAPSGAGAFF
NA	NA	TRBV10-1	TRBJ2-5	TGCGCCAGCAGTCGCGGGGGACAGCAAGAGACCCAGTACTTC	CASSRGGQQETQYF
NA	NA	TRBV27	TRBJ2-5	TGTGCCAGCCAAAAACAGGGCTACCAAGAGACCCAGTACTTC	CASQKQGYQETQYF
few	NA	TRBV10-1	TRBJ1-1	TGCGCCAGCAGTACCATAGAAGGGTACGCTTTCTTT	CASSTIEGYAFF
NA	NA	TRBV9	TRBJ2-2	TGTGCCAGCAGCCTCCTCCTGGGGGCCAACACCGGGGAGCTGTTTTTT	CASSLLLGANTGELFF
NA	TRBD1	TRBV5-1	TRBJ2-3	TGCGCCAGCAGCCCCGGACAGGCAGATACGCAGTATTTT	CASSPGQADTQYF
NA	NA	TRBV4-1	TRBJ2-1	TGCGCCAGCAGCCGTCCAGTGTGGCGTCGCGACGAGCAGTTCTTC	CASSRPVWRRDEQFF
NA	NA	TRBV27	TRBJ1-6	TGTGCCAGCAGTCTTTCCGATAGGATAAGAGGACCCCTCCACTTT	CASSLSDRIRGPLHF
once	NA	TRBV5-1	TRBJ1-6	TGCGCCAGCAGCTGGGACCTCCGAGATAATTCACCCCTCCACTTT	CASSWDLRDNSPLHF
NA	NA	TRBV15	TRBJ1-6	TGTGCCACCAGCAGACAGGGAGGGAATTCACCCCTCCACTTT	CATSRQGGNSPLHF
once	TRBD2	TRBV2	TRBJ2-7	TGTGCCAGCAGTGTTACGGGAGGGCCATCCGGGGAGCAGTACTTC	CASSVTGGPSGEQYF
NA	TRBD1	TRBV28	TRBJ2-7	TGTGCCAGCAGTCTGTCCGGGACAGGGGATCGCGAGCAGTACTTC	CASSLSGTGDREQYF
NA	TRBD2	TRBV7-9	TRBJ2-7	TGTGCCAGCAGCCCCCGGCTGGCGCGGGAGGGCTACGAGCAGTACTTC	CASSPRLAREGYEQYF
NA	TRBD2	TRBV11-3	TRBJ2-1	TGTGCCAGCAGCTTAGAACTAGCGGGGGGTCGGATCTACAATGAGCAGTTCTTC	CASSLELAGGRIYNEQFF
NA	NA	TRBV28	TRBJ1-6	TGTGCCAGCAGTCGCCCCGGACGGCAGCAGGTAACCCTCCACTTT	CASSRPGRQQVTLHF
NA	TRBD2	TRBV25-1	TRBJ2-1	TGTGCCAGCAGTTCACATAGCGGGGGGGCCTACAATGAGCAGTTCTTC	CASSSHSGGAYNEQFF
few	NA	TRBV7-2	TRBJ1-1	TGTGCCAGCAGCCAAGGGGTCTCGAACACTGAAGCTTTCTTT	CASSQGVSNTEAFF
NA	NA	TRBV2	TRBJ1-2	TGTGCCAGCAGTGGATCAGGGGTTGAGGGTATCTACACCTTC	CASSGSGVEGIYTF
NA	NA	TRBV21-1	TRBJ1-2	TGTGCCAGCAGCAAAGGAGGGCAGGCGTACCGTGGCTACACCTTC	CASSKGGQAYRGYTF
NA	NA	TRBV6-1	TRBJ2-7	TGTGCCAGCAGTGAATCACTGCCTCGGGGAATCTACGAGCAGTACTTC	CASSESLPRGIYEQYF
NA	NA	TRBV4-1	TRBJ2-7	TGCGCCAGCAGCCTGGCAGGAGGACTTACTTCCTACGAGCAGTACTTC	CASSLAGGLTSYEQYF
NA	NA	TRBV10-1	TRBJ2-3	TGCGCCAGCAGTGACGATCCCGGGTCCACGCAGTATTTT	CASSDDPGSTQYF
NA	TRBD2	TRBV3-1/TRBV3-2	TRBJ2-1	TGTGCCAGCAGCCAAGCGGCGGGAGGGGCAAACAATGAGCAGTTCTTC	CASSQAAGGANNEQFF
NA	TRBD1	TRBV2	TRBJ2-1	TGTGCCAGCAGTGATCCCCGACAGGGCTACAATGAGCAGTTCTTC	CASSDPRQGYNEQFF
NA	NA	TRBV5-1	TRBJ2-2	TGCGCCAGCAGCTTGAGTGCACAGCCACACGTCGAGAGGGAGCTGTTTTTT	CASSLSAQPHVERELFF
NA	NA	TRBV28	TRBJ1-6	TGTGCCGGGTCAAGAGGGGGACAAGATTCACCCCTCCACTTT	CAGSRGGQDSPLHF
NA	NA	TRBV2	TRBJ1-5	TGTGCCAGCGTTGTACAGGGCGGCAATCAGCCCCAGCATTTT	CASVVQGGNQPQHF
once	NA	TRBV4-2	TRBJ2-3	TGTGCCAGCAGCCAGCTCCGGGGGGATACGCAGTATTTT	CASSQLRGDTQYF
few	TRBD1	TRBV18	TRBJ2-2	TGTGCCAGCTCCCTGGACAGGGCGAACACCGGGGAGCTGTTTTTT	CASSLDRANTGELFF